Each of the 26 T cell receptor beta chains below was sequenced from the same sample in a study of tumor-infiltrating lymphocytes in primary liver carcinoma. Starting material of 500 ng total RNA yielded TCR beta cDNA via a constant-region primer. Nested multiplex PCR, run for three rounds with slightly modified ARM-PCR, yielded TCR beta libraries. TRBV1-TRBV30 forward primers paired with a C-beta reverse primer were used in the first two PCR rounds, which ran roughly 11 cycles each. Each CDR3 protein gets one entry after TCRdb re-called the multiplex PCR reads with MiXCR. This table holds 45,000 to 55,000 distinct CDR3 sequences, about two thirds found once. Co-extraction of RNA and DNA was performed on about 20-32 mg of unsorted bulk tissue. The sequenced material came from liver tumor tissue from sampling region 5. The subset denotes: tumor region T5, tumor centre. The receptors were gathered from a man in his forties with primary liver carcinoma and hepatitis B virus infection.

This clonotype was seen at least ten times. This chain's CDR3 is CASSQASGSAYEQFF. The CDR3 DNA follows: TGTGCCAGCAGCCAAGCTAGCGGGAGTGCCTATGAGCAGTTCTTC. The chain uses TRBV7-9 and TRBJ2-1, with 10 positions matching TRBD2. This CDR3 region has 15 residues. Germline lookup yields CDR1 SEHNR and CDR2 FQNEAQ (reference sequence). The V and J ends lost 5 bases and 8 bases, in that order; junction bases with no gene match: 9. The full variable domain, with the rest looked up from reference TRBV7-9 and TRBJ2-1, is DTGVSQNPRHKITKRGQNVTFRCDPISEHNRLYWYRQTLGQGPEFLTYFQNEAQLEKSRLLSDRFSAERPKGSFSTLEIQRTEQGDSAMYLCASSQASGSAYEQFFGPGTRLTVL.

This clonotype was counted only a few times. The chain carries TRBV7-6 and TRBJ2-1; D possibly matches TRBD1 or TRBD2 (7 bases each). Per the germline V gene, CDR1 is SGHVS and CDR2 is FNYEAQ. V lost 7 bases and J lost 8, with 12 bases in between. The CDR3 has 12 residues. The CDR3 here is CASTTGRDEQFF. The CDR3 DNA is TGTGCCAGCACGACAGGGAGGGATGAGCAGTTCTTC.

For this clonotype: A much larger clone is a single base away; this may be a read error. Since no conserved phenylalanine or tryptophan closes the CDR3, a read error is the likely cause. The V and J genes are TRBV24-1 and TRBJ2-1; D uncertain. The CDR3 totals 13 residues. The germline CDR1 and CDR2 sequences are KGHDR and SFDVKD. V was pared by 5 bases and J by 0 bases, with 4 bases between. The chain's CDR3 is CATSGGSYNEQFI. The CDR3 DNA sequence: TGTGCCACCAGTGGGGGCTCCTACAATGAGCAGTTCATC.

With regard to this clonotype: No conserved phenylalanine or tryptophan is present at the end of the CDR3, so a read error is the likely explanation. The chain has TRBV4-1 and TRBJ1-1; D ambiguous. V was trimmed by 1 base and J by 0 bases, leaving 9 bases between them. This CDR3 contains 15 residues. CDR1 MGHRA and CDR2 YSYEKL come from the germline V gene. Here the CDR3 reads CASSQGLNMNTEAFL. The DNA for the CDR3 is TGCGCCAGCAGCCAAGGCCTTAACATGAACACTGAAGCTTTCTTA.

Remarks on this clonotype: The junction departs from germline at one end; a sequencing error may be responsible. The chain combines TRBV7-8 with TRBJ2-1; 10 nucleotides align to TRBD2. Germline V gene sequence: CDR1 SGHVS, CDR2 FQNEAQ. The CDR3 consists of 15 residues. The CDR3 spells CASSLGLADYNDQSF. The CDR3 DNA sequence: TGTGCCAGCAGCCTAGGACTAGCGGATTACAATGATCAGTCCTTC. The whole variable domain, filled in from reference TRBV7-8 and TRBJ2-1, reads GAGVSQSPRYKVAKRGQDVALRCDPISGHVSLFWYQQALGQGPEFLTYFQNEAQLDKSGLPSDRFFAERPEGSVSTLKIQRTQQEDSAVYLCASSLGLADYNDQSFGPGTRLTVL.

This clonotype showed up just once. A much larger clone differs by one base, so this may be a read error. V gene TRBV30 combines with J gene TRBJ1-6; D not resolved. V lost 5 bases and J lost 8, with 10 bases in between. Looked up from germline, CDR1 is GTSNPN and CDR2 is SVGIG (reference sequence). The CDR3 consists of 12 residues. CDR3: CAWVEEDSPLHF. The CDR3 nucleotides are TGTGCCTGGGTCGAGGAGGATTCACCCCTCCACTTT.

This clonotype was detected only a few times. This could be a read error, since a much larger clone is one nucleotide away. CDR3 sequence: CAISPPNGNGYNEQFF. CDR3 coding DNA: TGTGCCATCAGTCCACCAAACGGGAACGGCTACAATGAGCAGTTCTTC. The chain is built from TRBV10-3 and TRBJ2-1; a possible D gene is TRBD2 (5 bases). V gave up 5 bases and J gave up 3 bases, with 17 bases separating them. The CDR3 has 16 residues. Germline V gene sequence: CDR1 ENHRY, CDR2 SYGVKD.

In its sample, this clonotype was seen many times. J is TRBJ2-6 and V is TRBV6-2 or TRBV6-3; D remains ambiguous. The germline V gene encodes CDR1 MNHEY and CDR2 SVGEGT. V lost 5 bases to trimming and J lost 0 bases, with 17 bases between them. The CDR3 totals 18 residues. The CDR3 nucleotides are TGTGCCAGCAGTGGGTGGGTCGACCCTGACTCTGGGGCCAACGTCCTGACTTTC. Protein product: CASSGWVDPDSGANVLTF.

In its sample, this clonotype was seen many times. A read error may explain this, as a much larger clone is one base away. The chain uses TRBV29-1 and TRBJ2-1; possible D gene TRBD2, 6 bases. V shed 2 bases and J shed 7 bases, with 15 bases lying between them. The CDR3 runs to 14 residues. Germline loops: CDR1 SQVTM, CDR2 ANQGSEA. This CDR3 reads CSVERTSRGNEQFF. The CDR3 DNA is TGCAGCGTTGAAAGAACTAGCCGGGGGAATGAGCAGTTCTTC.

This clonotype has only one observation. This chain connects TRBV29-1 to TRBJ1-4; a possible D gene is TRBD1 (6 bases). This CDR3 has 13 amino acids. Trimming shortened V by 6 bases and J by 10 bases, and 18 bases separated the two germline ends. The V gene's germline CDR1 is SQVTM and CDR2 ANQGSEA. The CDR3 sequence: CSVEKDSKGKLFF. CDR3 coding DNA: TGCAGCGTCGAGAAGGACAGTAAGGGAAAACTGTTTTTT.

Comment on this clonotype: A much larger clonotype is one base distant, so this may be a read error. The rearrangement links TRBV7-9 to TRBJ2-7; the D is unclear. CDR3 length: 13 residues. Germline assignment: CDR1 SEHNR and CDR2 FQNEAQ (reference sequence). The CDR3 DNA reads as TGTGCCAGCAGTCCCTTCCCCGCATACGATCAGTACTTC. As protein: CASSPFPAYDQYF.

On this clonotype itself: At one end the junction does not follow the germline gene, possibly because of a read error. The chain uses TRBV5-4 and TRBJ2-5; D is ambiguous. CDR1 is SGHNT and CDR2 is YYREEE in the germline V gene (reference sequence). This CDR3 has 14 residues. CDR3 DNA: TGTTCTGGCAGCTCTACAGTCCCCCAAGAGACCCAGCACTTC. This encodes CSGSSTVPQETQHF.

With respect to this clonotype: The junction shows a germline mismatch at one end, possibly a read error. Written as DNA, the CDR3 is TGTGTCAGCAGCTTAGGAGGAGGGGCCTCCCTTGAGACCCGGTACTTC. As protein: CVSSLGGGASLETRYF. This chain uses TRBV11-2 with TRBJ2-5, with D possibly being TRBD2 (6 bases). The length of the CDR3 is 16 residues. The germline V gene has CDR1 SGHAT and CDR2 FQNNGV.

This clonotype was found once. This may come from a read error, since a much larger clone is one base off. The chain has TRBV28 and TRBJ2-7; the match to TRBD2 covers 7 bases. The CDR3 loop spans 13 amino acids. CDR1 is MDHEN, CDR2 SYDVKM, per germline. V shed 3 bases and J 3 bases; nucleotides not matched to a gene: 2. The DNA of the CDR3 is TGTGCCAGCAGTTTGGCTAGCGGCTACGAGCAGTACGTC. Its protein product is CASSLASGYEQYV.

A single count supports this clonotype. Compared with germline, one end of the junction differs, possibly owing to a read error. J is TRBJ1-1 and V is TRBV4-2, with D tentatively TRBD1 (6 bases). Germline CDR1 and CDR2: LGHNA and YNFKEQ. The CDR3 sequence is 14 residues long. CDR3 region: CTSSQDRTVTETFF. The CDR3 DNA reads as TGTACCAGCAGCCAAGATCGGACAGTGACTGAAACTTTCTTT.

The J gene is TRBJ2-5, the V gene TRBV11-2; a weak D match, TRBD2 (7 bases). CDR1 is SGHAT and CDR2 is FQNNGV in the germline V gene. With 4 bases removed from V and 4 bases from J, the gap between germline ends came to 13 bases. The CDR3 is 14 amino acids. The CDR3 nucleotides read TGTGCCAGCAGCTGGGGGGGGCTGAGAGAGACCCAGTACTTC. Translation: CASSWGGLRETQYF.

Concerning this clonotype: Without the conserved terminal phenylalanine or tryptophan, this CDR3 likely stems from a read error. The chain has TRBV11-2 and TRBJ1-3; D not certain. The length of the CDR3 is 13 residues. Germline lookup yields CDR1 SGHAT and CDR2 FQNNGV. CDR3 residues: CASAQEAGKTIYS. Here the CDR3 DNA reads TGTGCCTCAGCCCAGGAAGCTGGAAAGACCATATATTCT.

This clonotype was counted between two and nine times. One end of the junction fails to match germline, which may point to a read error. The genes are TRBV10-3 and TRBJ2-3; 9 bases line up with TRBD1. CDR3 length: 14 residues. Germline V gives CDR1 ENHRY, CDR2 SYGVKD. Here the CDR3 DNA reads TGTGTCATCAGTGGGAGGACAGGGGAGGATACACAGTATTTT. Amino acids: CVISGRTGEDTQYF.

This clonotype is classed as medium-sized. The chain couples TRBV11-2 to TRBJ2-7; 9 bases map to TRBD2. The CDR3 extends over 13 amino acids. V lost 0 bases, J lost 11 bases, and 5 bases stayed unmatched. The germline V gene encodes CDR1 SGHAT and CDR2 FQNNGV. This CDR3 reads CASSLEGGGREYF. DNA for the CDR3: TGTGCCAGCAGCTTAGAAGGAGGCGGGAGGGAGTACTTC.

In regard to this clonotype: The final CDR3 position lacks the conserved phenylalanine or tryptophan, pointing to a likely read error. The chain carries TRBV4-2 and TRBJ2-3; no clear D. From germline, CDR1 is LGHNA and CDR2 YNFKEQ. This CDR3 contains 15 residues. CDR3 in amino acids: CASSQDLTISGTQYL. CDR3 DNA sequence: TGCGCCAGCAGCCAAGACCTAACCATTTCTGGTACGCAGTATTTG.

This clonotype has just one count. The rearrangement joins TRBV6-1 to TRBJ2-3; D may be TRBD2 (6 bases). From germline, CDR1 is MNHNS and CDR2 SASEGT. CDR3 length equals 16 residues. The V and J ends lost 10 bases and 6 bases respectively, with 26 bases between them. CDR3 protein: CANSATRSEGWDTQYF. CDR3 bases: TGTGCCAATAGTGCCACAAGGTCGGAGGGGTGGGATACGCAGTATTTT.

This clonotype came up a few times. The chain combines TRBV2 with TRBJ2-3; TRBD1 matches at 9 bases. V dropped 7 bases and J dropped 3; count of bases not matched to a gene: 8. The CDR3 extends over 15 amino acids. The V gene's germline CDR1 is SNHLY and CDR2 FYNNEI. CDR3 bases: TGTGCCAGCACCTTGGACAGGGGCATAACAGATACGCAGTATTTT. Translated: CASTLDRGITDTQYF.

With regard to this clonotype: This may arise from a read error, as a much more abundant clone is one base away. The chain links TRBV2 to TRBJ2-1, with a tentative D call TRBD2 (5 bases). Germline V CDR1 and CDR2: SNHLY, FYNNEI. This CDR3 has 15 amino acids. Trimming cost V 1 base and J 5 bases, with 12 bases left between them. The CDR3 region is CASSEGMTTNNEQFF. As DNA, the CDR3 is TGTGCCAGCAGTGAAGGAATGACGACTAACAATGAGCAGTTCTTC.

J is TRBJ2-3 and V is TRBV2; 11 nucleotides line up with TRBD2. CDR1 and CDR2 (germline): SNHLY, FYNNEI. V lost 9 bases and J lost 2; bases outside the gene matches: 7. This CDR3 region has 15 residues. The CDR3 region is CASGTSGLYTDTQYF. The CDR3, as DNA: TGTGCCAGTGGGACTAGCGGACTTTACACAGATACGCAGTATTTT.

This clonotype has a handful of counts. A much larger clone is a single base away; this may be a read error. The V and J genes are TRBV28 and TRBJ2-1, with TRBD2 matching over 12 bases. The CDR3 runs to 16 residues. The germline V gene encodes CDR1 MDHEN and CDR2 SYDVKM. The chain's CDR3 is CASSSPTSGSSNDQFF. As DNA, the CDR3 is TGTGCCAGCAGTAGTCCGACTAGCGGGAGTAGTAATGATCAGTTCTTC.

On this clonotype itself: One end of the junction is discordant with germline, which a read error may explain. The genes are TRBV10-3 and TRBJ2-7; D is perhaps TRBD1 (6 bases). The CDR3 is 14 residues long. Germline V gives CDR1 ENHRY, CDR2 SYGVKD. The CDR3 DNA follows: TGTACCATCAGTCCCGGTACAGGGACCTACGAGCAGTACTTC. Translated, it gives CTISPGTGTYEQYF.